One sample yielded the 9 T cell receptor beta chains listed below, sequenced in a study of blood T cell repertoires in COVID-19. Clones were sequenced by immunoSEQ multiplex PCR, and TCRdb holds only the in-frame ones, with some missing. The table shows about 150,000 clones, with under 95% occurring only once. Sequencing was carried out using peripheral blood. The source of these receptors is a man aged 18 to 30 with COVID-19, enrolled during active disease.

The rearrangement joins TRBV7-2 to TRBJ2-1; 8 bases match TRBD2. Germline values: CDR1 SGHTA, CDR2 FQGNSA. CDR3 length equals 17 residues. J was trimmed by 1 base and V by 5 bases; bases with no gene match: 10. In DNA form, the CDR3 reads TGTGCCAGCAGCAATCTTGTTAGCGGGGTATCCTACAATGAGCAGTTCTTC. Encoded protein: CASSNLVSGVSYNEQFF. Combining the CDR3 with reference TRBV7-2 and TRBJ2-1 gives the whole variable domain GAGVSQSPSNKVTEKGKDVELRCDPISGHTALYWYRQSLGQGLEFLIYFQGNSAPDKSGLPSDRFSAERTGGSVSTLTIQRTQQEDSAVYLCASSNLVSGVSYNEQFFGPGTRLTVL.

The chain links TRBV2 to TRBJ2-1, with D maybe TRBD2 (6 bases). V was clipped by 8 bases and J by 0 bases, with 11 bases between them. The CDR3 is 14 residues long. Germline V CDR1 and CDR2: SNHLY, FYNNEI. CDR3 protein: CASGGSSSYNEQFF. CDR3 bases: TGTGCCAGCGGGGGGTCAAGCTCCTACAATGAGCAGTTCTTC.

The J gene is TRBJ1-5, the V gene TRBV24-1, with a tentative D call TRBD1 (5 bases). The V gene lost 5 bases and the J gene lost 3 bases, with 13 bases spanning the gap. Germline CDR1 reads KGHDR; CDR2 reads SFDVKD. There are 15 residues in the CDR3. CDR3 nucleotide sequence: TGTGCCACCAGTGGTCGGGGGACCGACAATCAGCCCCAGCATTTT. Its translation: CATSGRGTDNQPQHF.

The rearrangement links TRBV28 to TRBJ2-7; D gene unclear. V was cut by 6 bases and J by 3 bases, with 9 bases left in between. The CDR3 is 12 residues long. Germline V gene data show CDR1 as MDHEN and CDR2 as SYDVKM. CDR3 sequence reads: CASSTPIYEQYF. The DNA of the CDR3 is TGTGCCAGCAGCACTCCCATCTACGAGCAGTACTTC.

This clone was detected a few times. The chain links TRBV24-1 to TRBJ2-1; 15 bases are shared with TRBD2. From germline, CDR1 is KGHDR and CDR2 SFDVKD. Trimming cost V 5 bases and J 7 bases; bases outside gene matches: 5. This CDR3 contains 16 residues. The DNA for the CDR3 is TGTGCCACCAGTGCCGAAGGGACTAGCGGGAGGAATGAGCAGTTCTTC. It specifies CATSAEGTSGRNEQFF.

This clone was seen only a few times. J is TRBJ2-1 and V is TRBV7-9, with 10 bases aligning to TRBD2. Germline V gene data show CDR1 as SEHNR and CDR2 as FQNEAQ (reference sequence). V lost 6 bases, J lost 3 bases, and 8 bases stayed unmatched. This CDR3 spans 16 amino acids. The CDR3 sequence: CASRPGLAENYNEQFF. CDR3 nucleotide sequence: TGTGCCAGCAGACCCGGACTAGCGGAAAACTACAATGAGCAGTTCTTC.

This clone turned up a few times. The chain links TRBV19 to TRBJ1-5; D perhaps matches TRBD1 (5 bases). This CDR3 region has 15 residues. Germline CDR1 is LNHDA and CDR2 is SQIVND (reference sequence). Between the trimmed V and J ends, which lost 5 bases and 2 bases, there was a span of 13 bases. The CDR3 region has the DNA TGTGCCAGTAGTGTGGGGCAGGTTCGCAATCAGCCCCAGCATTTT. Translating gives CASSVGQVRNQPQHF. The entire variable domain, with the rest obtained from reference TRBV19 and TRBJ1-5, is as follows: DGGITQSPKYLFRKEGQNVTLSCEQNLNHDAMYWYRQDPGQGLRLIYYSQIVNDFQKGDIAEGYSVSREKKESFPLTVTSAQKNPTAFYLCASSVGQVRNQPQHFGDGTRLSIL.

This chain uses TRBV23-1 with TRBJ1-3; 9 bases fit TRBD1. TRBV23-1 is classed as an ORF, of uncertain function. The CDR3 is 17 residues long. V gave up 0 bases and J gave up 4 bases; unmatched junction bases: 7. CDR3 sequence reads: CASSQSFGTGRGNTIYF. DNA of the CDR3: TGCGCCAGCAGTCAATCGTTCGGGACAGGGCGGGGAAACACCATATATTTT.

This chain connects TRBV12-3 or TRBV12-4 to TRBJ1-2; D is ambiguous. This CDR3 is built from 11 residues. Trimming stripped 3 bases from V and 8 bases from J, with 7 bases between. The CDR3 region is CASSFERGYTF. In DNA form, the CDR3 reads TGTGCCAGCAGTTTTGAGAGGGGCTACACCTTC.